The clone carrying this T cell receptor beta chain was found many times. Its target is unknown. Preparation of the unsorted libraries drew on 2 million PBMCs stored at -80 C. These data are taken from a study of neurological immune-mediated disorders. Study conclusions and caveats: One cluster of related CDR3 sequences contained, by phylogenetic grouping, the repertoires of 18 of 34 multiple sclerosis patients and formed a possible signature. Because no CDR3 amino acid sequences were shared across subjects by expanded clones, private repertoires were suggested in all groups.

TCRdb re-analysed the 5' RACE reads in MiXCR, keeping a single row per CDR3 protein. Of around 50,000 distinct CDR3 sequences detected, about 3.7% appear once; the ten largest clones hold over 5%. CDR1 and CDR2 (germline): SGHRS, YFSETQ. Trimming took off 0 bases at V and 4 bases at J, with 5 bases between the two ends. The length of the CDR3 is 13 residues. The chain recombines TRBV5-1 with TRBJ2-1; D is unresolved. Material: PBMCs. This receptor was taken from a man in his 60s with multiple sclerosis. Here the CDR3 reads CASSLVGYNEQFF. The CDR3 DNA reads TGCGCCAGCAGCTTGGTCGGGTACAATGAGCAGTTCTTC.